This T cell receptor (beta chain) was documented in a study of memory CD8 T cells in hepatitis C reinfection. The overall study: Late/post reinfection sampling occurred 12 to 24 weeks after detected reinfection.

The V end was cut by 4 bases, the J end by 2 bases, with 12 bases between. The V gene's germline CDR1 is LNHDA and CDR2 SQIVND (reference sequence). The CDR3 spans 14 residues. Time point denoted: late/post reinfection, 12 to 24 weeks after detection. The sorted cells went straight to TCR sequencing with no prior in vitro expansion. Assay used: immunoSEQ multiplex PCR; TCRdb lists only in-frame clones, some missing. The table has approximately 49,000 clones, 85% to 90% seen once; the top ten hold roughly 0.7%. Sequencing input: naive CD8+ T cells sorted from blood. This clonotype originated in a man aged 18 to 29 with hepatitis C virus infection. This chain links TRBV19 with TRBJ2-7, with a possible D match to TRBD2 (6 bases). The CDR3 here is CASSTGTGTYEQYF. CDR3 DNA sequence: TGTGCCAGTAGTACCGGGACTGGAACCTACGAGCAGTACTTC.